This record concerns one TCR beta chain sequence. These data come from a study of early stage breast cancer tumors. Study summary: Eight ER+/PR+/HER2- tumors were invasive ductal; four were invasive lobular.

Produced via immunoSEQ multiplex PCR; TCRdb's table is partial and in-frame only. In the table there are tens of thousands of clones, around nine tenths of which are singletons. V was trimmed by 5 bases and J by 1 base, leaving 8 bases between them. Looked up from germline, CDR1 is SEHNR and CDR2 is FQNEAQ (reference sequence). There are 13 residues in the CDR3. J is TRBJ1-1 and V is TRBV7-9; the D gene is possibly TRBD1 (6 bases). The TCR sequence derives from a person between 65 and 79 years old with breast cancer. The material sequenced was blood. The CDR3, as DNA: TGTGCCAGCAGCGCACAGGGGAACACTGAAGCTTTCTTT. Translating gives CASSAQGNTEAFF.